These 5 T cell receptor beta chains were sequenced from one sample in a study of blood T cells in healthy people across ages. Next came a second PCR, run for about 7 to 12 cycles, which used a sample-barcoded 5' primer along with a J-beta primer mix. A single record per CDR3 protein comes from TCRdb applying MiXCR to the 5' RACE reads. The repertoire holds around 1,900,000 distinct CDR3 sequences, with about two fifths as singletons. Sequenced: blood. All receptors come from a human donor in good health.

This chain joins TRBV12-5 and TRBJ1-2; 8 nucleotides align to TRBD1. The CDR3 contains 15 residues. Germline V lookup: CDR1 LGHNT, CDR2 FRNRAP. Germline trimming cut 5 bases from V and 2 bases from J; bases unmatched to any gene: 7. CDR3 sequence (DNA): TGTGCTAGTGGTCCCGGACAGGGAGACAACTATGGCTACACCTTC. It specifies CASGPGQGDNYGYTF.

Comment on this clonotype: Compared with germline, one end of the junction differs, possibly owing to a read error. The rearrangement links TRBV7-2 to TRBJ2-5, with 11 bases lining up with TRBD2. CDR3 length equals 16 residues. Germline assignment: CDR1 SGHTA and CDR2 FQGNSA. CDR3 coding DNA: TGTGCCAGCAGCCTGGGGACTAGCGGAACTCAAGAGGCCCAGTACTTC. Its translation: CASSLGTSGTQEAQYF.

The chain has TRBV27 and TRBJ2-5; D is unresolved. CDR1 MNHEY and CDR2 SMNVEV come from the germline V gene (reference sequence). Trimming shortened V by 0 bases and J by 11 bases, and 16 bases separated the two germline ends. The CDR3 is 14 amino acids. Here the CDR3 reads CASSLSPTGGEQYF. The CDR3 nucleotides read TGTGCCAGCAGTTTATCACCCACGGGTGGTGAGCAGTACTTC.

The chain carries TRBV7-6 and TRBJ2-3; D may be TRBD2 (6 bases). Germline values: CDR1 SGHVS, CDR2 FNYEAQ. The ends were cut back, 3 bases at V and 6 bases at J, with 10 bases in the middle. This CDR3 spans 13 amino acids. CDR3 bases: TGTGCCAGCAGCTTGCGGAGGGGTGATACGCAGTATTTT. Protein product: CASSLRRGDTQYF.

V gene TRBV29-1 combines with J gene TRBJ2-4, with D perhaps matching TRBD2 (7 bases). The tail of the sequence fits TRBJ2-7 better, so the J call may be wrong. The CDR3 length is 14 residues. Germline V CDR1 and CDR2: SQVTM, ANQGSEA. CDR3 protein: CSVRGGGVPYEQYF. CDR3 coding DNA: TGCAGCGTTAGGGGGGGCGGGGTCCCCTACGAGCAGTACTTC.